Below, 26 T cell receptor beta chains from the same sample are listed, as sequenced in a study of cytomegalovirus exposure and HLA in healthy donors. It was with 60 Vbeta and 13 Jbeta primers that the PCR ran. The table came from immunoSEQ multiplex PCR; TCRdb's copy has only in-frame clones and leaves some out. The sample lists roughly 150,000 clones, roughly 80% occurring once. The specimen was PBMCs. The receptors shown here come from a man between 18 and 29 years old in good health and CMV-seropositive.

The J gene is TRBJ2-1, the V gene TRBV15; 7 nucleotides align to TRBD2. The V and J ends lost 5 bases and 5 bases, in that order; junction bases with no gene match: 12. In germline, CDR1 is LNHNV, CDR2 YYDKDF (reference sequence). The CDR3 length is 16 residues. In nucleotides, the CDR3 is TGTGCCACCAGCCCCCGGACTAGGCGGACGGACAATGAGCAGTTCTTC. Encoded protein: CATSPRTRRTDNEQFF.

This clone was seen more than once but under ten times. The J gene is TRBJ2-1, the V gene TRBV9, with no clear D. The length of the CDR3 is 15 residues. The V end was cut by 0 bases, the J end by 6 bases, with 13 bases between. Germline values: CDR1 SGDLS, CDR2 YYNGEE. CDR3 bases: TGTGCCAGCAGCGTAGAGGCTAGAGAAATCAATGAGCAGTTCTTC. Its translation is CASSVEAREINEQFF.

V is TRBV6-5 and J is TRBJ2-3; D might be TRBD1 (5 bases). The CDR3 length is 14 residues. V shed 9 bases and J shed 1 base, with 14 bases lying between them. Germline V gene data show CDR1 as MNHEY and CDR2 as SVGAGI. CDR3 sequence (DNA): TGTGCCAGTGGACGGACAAAAGGCACAGATACGCAGTATTTT. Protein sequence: CASGRTKGTDTQYF.

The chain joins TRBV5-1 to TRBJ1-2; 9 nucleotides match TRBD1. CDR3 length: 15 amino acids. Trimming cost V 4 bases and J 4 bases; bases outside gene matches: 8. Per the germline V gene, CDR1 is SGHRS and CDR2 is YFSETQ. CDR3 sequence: CASSLDPGQGYGYTF. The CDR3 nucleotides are TGCGCCAGCAGCCTTGATCCGGGACAGGGCTATGGCTACACCTTC.

The CDR3 DNA reads TGTGCCAGCAGTCGAACATCTCACAGGGTTCGCGGCGAGCAGTACTTC. It is translated as CASSRTSHRVRGEQYF. The genes are TRBV27 and TRBJ2-7; possible D gene TRBD1, 6 bases. Trimming removed 5 bases from V and 6 bases from J, with 23 bases in between. Germline V gives CDR1 MNHEY, CDR2 SMNVEV (reference sequence). The CDR3 extends over 16 amino acids.

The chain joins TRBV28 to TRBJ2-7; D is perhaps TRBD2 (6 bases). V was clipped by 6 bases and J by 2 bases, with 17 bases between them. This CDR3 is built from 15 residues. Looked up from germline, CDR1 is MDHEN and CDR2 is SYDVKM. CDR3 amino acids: CASRTPLASPYEQYF. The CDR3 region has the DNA TGTGCCAGCAGGACCCCACTAGCTTCCCCCTACGAGCAGTACTTC.

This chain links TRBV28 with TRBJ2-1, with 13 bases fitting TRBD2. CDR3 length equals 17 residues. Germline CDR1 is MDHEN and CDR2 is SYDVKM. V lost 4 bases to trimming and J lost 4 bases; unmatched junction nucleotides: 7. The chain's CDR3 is CASSSPRLAGGYNEQFF. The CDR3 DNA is TGTGCCAGCAGTTCCCCGAGACTAGCGGGAGGATACAATGAGCAGTTCTTC.

Written as DNA, the CDR3 is TGTGCCAGCAGCTTAGGCTGGGGGCCCAACGAGCAGTACTTC. Its protein product is CASSLGWGPNEQYF. The chain is built from TRBV7-9 and TRBJ2-7, with D tentatively TRBD1 (6 bases). With 1 base removed from V and 5 bases from J, the gap between germline ends came to 12 bases. In germline, CDR1 is SEHNR, CDR2 FQNEAQ (reference sequence). This CDR3 region has 14 residues. Together with reference TRBV7-9 and TRBJ2-7, the CDR3 gives the full variable domain: DTGVSQNPRHKITKRGQNVTFRCDPISEHNRLYWYRQTLGQGPEFLTYFQNEAQLEKSRLLSDRFSAERPKGSFSTLEIQRTEQGDSAMYLCASSLGWGPNEQYFGPGTRLTVT.

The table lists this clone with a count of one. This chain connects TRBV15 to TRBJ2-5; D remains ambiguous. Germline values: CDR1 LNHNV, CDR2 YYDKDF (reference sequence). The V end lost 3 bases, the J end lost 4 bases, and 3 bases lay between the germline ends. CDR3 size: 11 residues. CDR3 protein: CATSSLETQYF. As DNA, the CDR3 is TGTGCCACCAGCAGCTTAGAGACCCAGTACTTC.

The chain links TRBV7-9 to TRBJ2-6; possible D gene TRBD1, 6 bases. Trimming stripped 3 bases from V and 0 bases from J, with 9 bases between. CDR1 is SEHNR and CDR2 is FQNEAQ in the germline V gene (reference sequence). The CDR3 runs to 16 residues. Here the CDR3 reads CASSFGGRSGANVLTF. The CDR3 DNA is TGTGCCAGCAGCTTTGGGGGCCGCTCTGGGGCCAACGTCCTGACTTTC.

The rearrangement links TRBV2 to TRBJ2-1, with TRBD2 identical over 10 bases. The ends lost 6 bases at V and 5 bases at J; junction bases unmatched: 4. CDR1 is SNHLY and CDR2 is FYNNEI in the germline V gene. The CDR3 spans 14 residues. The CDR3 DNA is TGTGCCAGCAGCGTGCTAGCGGGGGACAATGAGCAGTTCTTC. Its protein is CASSVLAGDNEQFF.

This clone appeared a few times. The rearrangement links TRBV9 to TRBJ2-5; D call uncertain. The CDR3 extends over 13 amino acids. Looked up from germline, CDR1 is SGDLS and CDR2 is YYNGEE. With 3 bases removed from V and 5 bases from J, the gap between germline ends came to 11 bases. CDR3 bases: TGTGCCAGCAGCGCAAATCCGGGTGAGACCCAGTACTTC. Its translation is CASSANPGETQYF.

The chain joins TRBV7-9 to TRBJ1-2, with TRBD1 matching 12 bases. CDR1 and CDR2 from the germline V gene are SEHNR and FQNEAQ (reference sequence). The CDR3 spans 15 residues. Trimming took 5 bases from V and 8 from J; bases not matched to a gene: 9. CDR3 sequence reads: CASSPPGTGGAGYTF. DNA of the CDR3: TGTGCCAGCAGCCCCCCCGGGACAGGGGGCGCGGGCTACACCTTC.

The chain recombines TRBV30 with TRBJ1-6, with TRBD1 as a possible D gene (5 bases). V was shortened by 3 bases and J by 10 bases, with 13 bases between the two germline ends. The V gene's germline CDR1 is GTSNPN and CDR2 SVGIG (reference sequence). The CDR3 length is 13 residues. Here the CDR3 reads CAWRWQGRSPLHF. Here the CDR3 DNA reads TGTGCCTGGAGATGGCAGGGAAGGTCACCCCTCCACTTT.

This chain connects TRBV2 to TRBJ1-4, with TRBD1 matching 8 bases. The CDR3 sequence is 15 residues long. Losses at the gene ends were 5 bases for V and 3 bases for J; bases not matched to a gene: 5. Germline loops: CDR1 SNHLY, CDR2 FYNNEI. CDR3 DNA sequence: TGTGCCAGCAGTATGCAGGACAGGGCTAATGAAAAACTGTTTTTT. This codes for CASSMQDRANEKLFF.

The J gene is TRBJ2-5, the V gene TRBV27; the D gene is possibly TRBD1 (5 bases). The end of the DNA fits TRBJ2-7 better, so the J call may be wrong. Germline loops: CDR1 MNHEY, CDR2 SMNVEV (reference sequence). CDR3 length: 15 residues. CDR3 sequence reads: CASAQDDSAAYEQYF. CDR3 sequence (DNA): TGTGCCAGCGCACAAGACGACAGTGCAGCCTACGAGCAGTACTTC.

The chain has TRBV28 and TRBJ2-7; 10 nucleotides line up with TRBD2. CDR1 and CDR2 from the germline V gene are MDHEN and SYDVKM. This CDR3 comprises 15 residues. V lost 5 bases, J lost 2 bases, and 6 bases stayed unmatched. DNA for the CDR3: TGTGCCAGCAGTATCGAACTAGCGGGGCCCTACGAGCAGTACTTC. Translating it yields CASSIELAGPYEQYF.

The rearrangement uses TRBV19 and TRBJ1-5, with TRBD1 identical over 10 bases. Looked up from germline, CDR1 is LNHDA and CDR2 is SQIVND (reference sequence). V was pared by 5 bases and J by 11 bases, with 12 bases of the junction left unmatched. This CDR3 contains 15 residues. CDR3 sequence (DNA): TGTGCCAGTAGTCCCATGACAGGGGGCCCTAGGGCCCAGCATTTT. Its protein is CASSPMTGGPRAQHF.

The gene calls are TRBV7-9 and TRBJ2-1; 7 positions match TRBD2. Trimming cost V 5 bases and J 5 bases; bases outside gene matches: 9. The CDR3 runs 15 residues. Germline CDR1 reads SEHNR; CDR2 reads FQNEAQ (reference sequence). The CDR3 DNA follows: TGTGCCAGCAGCCCATGGGGGGGTGGAGACAATGAGCAGTTCTTC. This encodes CASSPWGGGDNEQFF.

The CDR3, as DNA: TGTGCCAGCTCACCCCGACTTAATGAAGAGACCCAGTACTTC. Its protein is CASSPRLNEETQYF. The rearrangement uses TRBV18 and TRBJ2-5; D not resolved. CDR1 KGHSH and CDR2 LQKENI come from the germline V gene. The CDR3 consists of 14 residues. V lost 3 bases and J lost 3, with 11 bases in between.

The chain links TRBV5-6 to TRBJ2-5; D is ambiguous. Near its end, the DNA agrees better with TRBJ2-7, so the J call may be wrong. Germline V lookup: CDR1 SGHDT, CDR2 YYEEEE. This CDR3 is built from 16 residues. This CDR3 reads CASSFNDGFALYEQYF. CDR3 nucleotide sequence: TGTGCCAGCAGCTTTAACGACGGGTTTGCTCTCTACGAGCAGTACTTC.

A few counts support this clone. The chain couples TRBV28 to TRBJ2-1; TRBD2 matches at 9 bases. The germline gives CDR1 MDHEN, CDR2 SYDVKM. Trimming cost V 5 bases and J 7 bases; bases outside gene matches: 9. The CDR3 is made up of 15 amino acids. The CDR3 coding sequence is TGTGCCAGCAGTCAACTGACTAGCGGCCTAAATGAGCAGTTCTTC. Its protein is CASSQLTSGLNEQFF.

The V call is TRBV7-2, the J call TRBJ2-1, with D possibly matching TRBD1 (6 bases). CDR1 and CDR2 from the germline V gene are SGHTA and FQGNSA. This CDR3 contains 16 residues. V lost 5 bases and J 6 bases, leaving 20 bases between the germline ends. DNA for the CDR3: TGTGCCAGCAGCCTCGATGGGGGCAGGGTTGGCAATGAGCAGTTCTTC. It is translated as CASSLDGGRVGNEQFF.

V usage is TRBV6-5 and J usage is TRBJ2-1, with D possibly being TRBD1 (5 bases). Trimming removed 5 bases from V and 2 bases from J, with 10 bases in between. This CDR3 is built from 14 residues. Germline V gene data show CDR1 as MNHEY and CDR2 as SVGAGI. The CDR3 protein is CASSTQGPYNEQFF. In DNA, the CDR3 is TGTGCCAGCAGTACTCAGGGTCCCTACAATGAGCAGTTCTTC.

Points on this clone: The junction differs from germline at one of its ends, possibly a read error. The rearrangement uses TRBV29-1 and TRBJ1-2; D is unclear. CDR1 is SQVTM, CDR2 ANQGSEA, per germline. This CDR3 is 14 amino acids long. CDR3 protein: CSVEVPTRGGGYPF. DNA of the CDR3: TGCAGCGTTGAAGTTCCGACCCGGGGAGGTGGCTACCCCTTC.

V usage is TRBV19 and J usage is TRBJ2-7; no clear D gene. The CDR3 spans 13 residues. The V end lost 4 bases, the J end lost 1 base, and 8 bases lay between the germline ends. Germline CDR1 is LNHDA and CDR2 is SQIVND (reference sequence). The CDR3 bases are TGTGCCAGTAGTACAGCGAGGTCCTACGAGCAGTACTTC. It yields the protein CASSTARSYEQYF.